This TCR beta chain was sequenced during a study of graft-versus-host responses after intestinal transplantation. For the study at large: The study gave all recipients anti-thymocyte globulin induction, then tacrolimus and steroids for roughly 3 years. The study's findings and limits: Researchers found GvH clones in recipient marrow, and some showed up first in ileum or blood. Elevated graft-versus-host to host-versus-graft clonal ratios in allografts were recorded for patients with graft-donor T cell macrochimerism.

A note on this clone: Its antigen is not identified.

The CDR3 contains 14 residues. V lost 8 bases, J lost 3 bases, and 15 bases lay in between. Germline CDR1 and CDR2: MGHRA and YSYEKL. This table comes from immunoSEQ multiplex PCR, and its TCRdb copy is limited to in-frame clones, with some not included. The sample has more than 80,000 clones, over 80% seen once; the top ten hold about 17%. The chain links TRBV4-1 to TRBJ2-3, with a possible D match to TRBD2 (5 bases). The sample in question was unstimulated CD8+ T cells sorted from spleen or lymph node cells, obtained before intestinal transplant. The sequence was obtained from a human donor who received an intestinal transplant. DNA for the CDR3: TGCGCCAGCCGAGGAGGTAACCGGACAGATACGCAGTATTTT. Its translation is CASRGGNRTDTQYF.